This T cell receptor (beta chain) comes out of a study of blood T cell repertoires in COVID-19. Study-level information: Samples representing acute and convalescent COVID-19 were sourced from the United States, Italy and Spain. Nucleic acid was either cDNA or gDNA, and it came from T cells, B-cell-depleted T cells, or PBMCs.

In the authors' workflow: The authors estimated nucleated cell counts from reference gene primer amplification. Profiling relied on immunoSEQ multiplex PCR, and the TCRdb table lists in-frame clones only, not all of them. The V and J calls and clone size come from that table; D and trimming were worked out from the DNA. The sample gives around 16,000 clones, around 88% of which show up once; 2.7% is in the top ten. Germline V gene sequence: CDR1 LNHNV, CDR2 YYDKDF (reference sequence). Trimming removed 0 bases from V and 4 bases from J, with 16 bases in between. The CDR3 spans 18 residues. The chain employs TRBV15 and TRBJ1-6; possible D gene TRBD1, 5 bases. This TCR derives from a human donor in a cohort sampled during active COVID-19. Sequencing was performed on peripheral blood. CDR3 DNA: TGTGCCACCAGCAGAGACCGGGACTATCGCGGATATAATTCACCCCTCCACTTT. It specifies CATSRDRDYRGYNSPLHF.